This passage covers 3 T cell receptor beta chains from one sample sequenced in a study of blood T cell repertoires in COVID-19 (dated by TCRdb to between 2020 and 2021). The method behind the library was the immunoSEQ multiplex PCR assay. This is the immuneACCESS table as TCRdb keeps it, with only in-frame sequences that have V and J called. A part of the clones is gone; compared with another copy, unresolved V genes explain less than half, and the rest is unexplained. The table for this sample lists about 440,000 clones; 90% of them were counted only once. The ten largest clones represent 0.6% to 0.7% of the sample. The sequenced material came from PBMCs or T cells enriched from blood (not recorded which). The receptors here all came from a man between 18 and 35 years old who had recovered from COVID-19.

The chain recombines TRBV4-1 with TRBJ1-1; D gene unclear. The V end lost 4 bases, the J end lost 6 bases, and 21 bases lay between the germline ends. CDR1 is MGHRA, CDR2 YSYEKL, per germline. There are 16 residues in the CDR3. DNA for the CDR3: TGCGCCAGCAGCCTGACAAGCGGCTATAGGGCCGCTGAAGCTTTCTTT. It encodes CASSLTSGYRAAEAFF.

The CDR3 coding sequence is TGTGCCACCAGTGATTTAAGGGGCCGGGAGGGTGAGCAGTTCTTC. Translated: CATSDLRGREGEQFF. The gene calls are TRBV24-1 and TRBJ2-1; 8 nucleotides line up with TRBD2. V dropped 1 base and J dropped 9; count of bases not matched to a gene: 7. Germline values: CDR1 KGHDR, CDR2 SFDVKD. CDR3 length: 15 amino acids.

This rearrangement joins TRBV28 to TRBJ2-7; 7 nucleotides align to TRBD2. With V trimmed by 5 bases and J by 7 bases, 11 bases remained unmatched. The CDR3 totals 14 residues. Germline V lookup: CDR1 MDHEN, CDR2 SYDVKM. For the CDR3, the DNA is TGTGCCAGCAGTCAAACGCGAGCGGGACTTGAGCAGTACTTC. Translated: CASSQTRAGLEQYF.